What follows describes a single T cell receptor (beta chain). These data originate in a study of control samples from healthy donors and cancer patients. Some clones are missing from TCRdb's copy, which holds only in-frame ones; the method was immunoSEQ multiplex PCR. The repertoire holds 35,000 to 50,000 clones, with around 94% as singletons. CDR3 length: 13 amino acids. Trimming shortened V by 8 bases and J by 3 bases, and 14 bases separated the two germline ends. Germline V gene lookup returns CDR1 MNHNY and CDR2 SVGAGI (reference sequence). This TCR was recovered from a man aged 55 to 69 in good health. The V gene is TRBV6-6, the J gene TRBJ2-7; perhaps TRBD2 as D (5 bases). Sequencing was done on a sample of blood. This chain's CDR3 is CASRGTPGYEQYF. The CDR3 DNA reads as TGTGCCAGCCGGGGAACCCCTGGCTACGAGCAGTACTTC.